Given below is one TCR beta chain in context. Its specificity is unknown. Germline CDR1 is SGHRS and CDR2 is YFSETQ. The CDR3 extends over 14 amino acids. V dropped 8 bases and J dropped 4 bases, with 13 bases sitting between them. TCRdb reanalysed the 5' RACE reads using MiXCR and keeps one entry per CDR3 protein. The sample lists approximately 500,000 distinct CDR3 sequences; 20% to 25% were seen once. The source of the sample is a study of identical twins. General study results and limits: Out-of-frame alpha sequences common to twins exhibited an excess of low generation probability.

This sample was also put to use in a study of T cells expressing NK-cell markers. As that report states: According to the study, TCR beta repertoires originated from sorted CD3+CD56+NKG2C+, CD3+CD56+NKG2C- and CD3+CD56-NKG2C+ T cells. Most of the eight sequenced donors tested HCMV-seropositive; one tested seronegative. In a handful of donors, dominant CD3+CD56+NKG2C+ clones formed roughly 1.0-7.5% of CD8+ cells.

The sequenced sample was CD4+ T cells sorted from blood. This clonotype originated in a woman under 30 in good health. The rearrangement uses TRBV5-1 and TRBJ1-6, with a weak D call TRBD1 (6 bases). The CDR3 region has the DNA TGCGCCAGTGGACCGGGGGCATATAATTCACCCCTCCACTTT. Its protein product is CASGPGAYNSPLHF.